This is a list of T cell receptor beta chains from one sample in a study of blood T cell repertoires in COVID-19. TCRdb keeps only in-frame clones here, not all; method: immunoSEQ multiplex PCR. Seen here are 150,000 or so clones, roughly 78% observed once, and the top ten hold around 15%. The sequenced sample was peripheral blood. Receptor source: a human donor with acute or convalescent COVID-19. The donor label of this sample is uncertain. Both conserved end residues are part of each CDR3. A D gene is named only where the DNA matches it firmly. A row's size may be missing; if present it is once, few, many or a size class.

>TRBV7-2|TRBJ2-5|-|TRBD1
CASTVRLTGTGTETQYF
TGTGCCAGCACCGTTAGGTTAACCGGGACAGGGACGGAGACCCAGTACTTC
>TRBV7-9|TRBJ2-3|-|TRBD2
CASSLGASGGLTDTQYF
TGTGCCAGCAGCTTAGGGGCTAGCGGGGGGCTCACAGATACGCAGTATTTT
>TRBV11-1|TRBJ1-6|-|-
CASTPTDYNSPLHF
TGTGCCAGCACCCCGACAGATTATAATTCACCCCTCCACTTT
>TRBV5-3|TRBJ2-3|once|TRBD2
CARSPQKSTYGAGGPSTDTQYF
TGTGCCAGAAGCCCCCAGAAAAGTACTTATGGAGCGGGGGGGCCAAGCACAGATACGCAGTATTTT
>TRBV18|TRBJ2-1|once|TRBD1
CASSHVDDRGEQFF
TGTGCCAGCTCACACGTGGATGACAGGGGTGAGCAGTTCTTC
>TRBV7-9|TRBJ1-1|once|-
CASSLLPDTEAFF
TGTGCCAGCAGCCTCCTCCCCGACACTGAAGCTTTCTTT
>TRBV4-2|TRBJ1-2|-|TRBD1
CASSRARGPENYGYTF
TGTGCCAGCAGCCGCGCCAGGGGGCCGGAGAACTATGGCTACACCTTC
>TRBV7-2|TRBJ2-4|-|-
CASSFTGVKNIQYF
TGTGCCAGCAGCTTTACAGGCGTCAAAAACATTCAGTACTTC
>TRBV5-1|TRBJ1-1|-|-
CASSLAGEGANTEAFF
TGCGCCAGCAGCTTGGCCGGGGAAGGAGCGAACACTGAAGCTTTCTTT
>TRBV7-8|TRBJ1-3|-|TRBD1
CASSLERQGGRGGNTIYF
TGTGCCAGCAGCTTAGAGCGACAGGGGGGGCGCGGTGGAAACACCATATATTTT
>TRBV9|TRBJ2-5|-|-
CASSVGGGSKETQYF
TGTGCCAGCAGCGTTGGAGGAGGGAGTAAAGAGACCCAGTACTTC
>TRBV19|TRBJ2-7|-|-
CASSIAGRDSYEQYF
TGTGCCAGTAGTATAGCGGGAAGGGACTCCTACGAGCAGTACTTC